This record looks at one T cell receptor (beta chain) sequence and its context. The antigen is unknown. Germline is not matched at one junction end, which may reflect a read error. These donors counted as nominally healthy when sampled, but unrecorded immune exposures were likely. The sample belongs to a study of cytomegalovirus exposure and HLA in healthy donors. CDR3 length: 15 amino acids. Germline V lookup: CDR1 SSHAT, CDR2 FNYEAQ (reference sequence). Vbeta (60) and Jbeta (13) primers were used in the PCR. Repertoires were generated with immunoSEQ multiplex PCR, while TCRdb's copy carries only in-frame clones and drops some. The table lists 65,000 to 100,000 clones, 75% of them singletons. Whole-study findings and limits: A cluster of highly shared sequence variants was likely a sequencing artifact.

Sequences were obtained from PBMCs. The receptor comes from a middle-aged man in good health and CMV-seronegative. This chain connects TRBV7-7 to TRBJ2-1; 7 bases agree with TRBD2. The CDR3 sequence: CASSLGGSFDNEQFF. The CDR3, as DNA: TGTGCTAGCAGCTTAGGCGGGAGCTTCGACAATGAGCAGTTCTTC.